This T cell receptor beta chain derives from a study of CD8 T cells in ankylosing spondylitis. General study results and limits: For ankylosing spondylitis blood, a TCR beta motif of about eight highly homologous variants appeared characteristic. Reported data indicate significant enrichment of disease-linked clones within matched ankylosing spondylitis synovial fluid. Reactive arthritis synovial fluid and blood were previously reported to contain some motif variants.

The table lists this clonotype with a few counts. Its cognate antigen is unknown. The V gene lost 5 bases and the J gene lost 8 bases, with 15 bases spanning the gap. The germline V gene encodes CDR1 SGHTA and CDR2 FQGNSA. The CDR3 spans 13 residues. TCRdb used MiXCR to reprocess the 5' RACE reads, holding one entry per CDR3 protein. The sample lists hundreds of thousands of distinct CDR3 sequences; 8% to 9.5% were seen once. The chain employs TRBV7-2 and TRBJ1-2; D possibly corresponds to TRBD1 (6 bases). Material: blood, either unsorted or a sorted T cell fraction (not recorded which). The TCR sequence derives from a male donor with ankylosing spondylitis or in good health (not recorded which). The CDR3 sequence: CASSPSGGQGYTF. Here the CDR3 DNA reads TGTGCCAGCAGCCCCAGCGGGGGGCAGGGCTACACCTTC.